This T cell receptor beta chain was captured by sequencing in a study of blood T cell repertoires in COVID-19. As handled by the study authors: Amplification of reference gene primers provided the estimated nucleated cell counts. Only in-frame clones appear in the TCRdb table, and some are missing; sequencing was by immunoSEQ multiplex PCR. V, J and clone size are taken as reported in that table, and D and trimming were inferred from the DNA itself. The data show 500,000 to 600,000 clones, around nine tenths seen once. Patients in Seattle were enrolled during active infection, then followed longitudinally. The CDR3 consists of 14 residues. The J segment lost 12 bases and the V segment lost 4 bases, leaving 13 bases of the junction unmatched. The germline V gene encodes CDR1 SGHNT and CDR2 YYREEE (reference sequence).

The sample comprised peripheral blood. The V and J genes are TRBV5-4 and TRBJ2-1; 7 bases match TRBD1. The sequence derives from a woman aged 45-65 years with COVID-19, enrolled during active disease. CDR3 loop: CASSRDRATPGQFF. The CDR3, as DNA: TGTGCCAGCAGCCGCGACAGGGCCACCCCCGGGCAGTTCTTC.